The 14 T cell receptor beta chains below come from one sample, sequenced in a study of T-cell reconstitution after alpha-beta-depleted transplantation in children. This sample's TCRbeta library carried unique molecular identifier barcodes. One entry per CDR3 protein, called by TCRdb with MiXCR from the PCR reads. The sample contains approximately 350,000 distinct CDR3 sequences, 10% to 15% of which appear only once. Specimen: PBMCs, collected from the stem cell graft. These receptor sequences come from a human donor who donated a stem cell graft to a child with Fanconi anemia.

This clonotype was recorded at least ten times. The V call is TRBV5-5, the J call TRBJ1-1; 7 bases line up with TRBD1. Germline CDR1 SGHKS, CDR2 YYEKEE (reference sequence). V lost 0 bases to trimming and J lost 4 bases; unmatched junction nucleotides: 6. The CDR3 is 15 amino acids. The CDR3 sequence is CASSLEQGMGTEAFF. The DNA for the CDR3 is TGTGCCAGCAGCTTGGAACAGGGGATGGGCACTGAAGCTTTCTTT. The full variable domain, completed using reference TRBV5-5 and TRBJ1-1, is DAGVTQSPTHLIKTRGQQVTLRCSPISGHKSVSWYQQVLGQGPQFIFQYYEKEERGRGNFPDRFSARQFPNYSSELNVNALLLGDSALYLCASSLEQGMGTEAFFGQGTRLTVV.

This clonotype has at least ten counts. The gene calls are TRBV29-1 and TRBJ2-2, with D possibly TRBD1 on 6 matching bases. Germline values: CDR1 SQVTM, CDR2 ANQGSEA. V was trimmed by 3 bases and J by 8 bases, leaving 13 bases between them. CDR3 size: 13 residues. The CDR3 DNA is TGCAGCGTTGAGGATGTGGGGGCGGGGGAGCTGTTTTTT. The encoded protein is CSVEDVGAGELFF.

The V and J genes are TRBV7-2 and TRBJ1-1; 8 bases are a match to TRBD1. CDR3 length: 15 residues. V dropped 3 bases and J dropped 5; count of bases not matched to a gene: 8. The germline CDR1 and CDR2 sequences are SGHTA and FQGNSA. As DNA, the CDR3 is TGTGCCAGCAGCTTCGGGACAGGTTTCGGGACTGAAGCTTTCTTT. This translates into CASSFGTGFGTEAFF. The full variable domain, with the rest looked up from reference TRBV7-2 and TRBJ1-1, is GAGVSQSPSNKVTEKGKDVELRCDPISGHTALYWYRQSLGQGLEFLIYFQGNSAPDKSGLPSDRFSAERTGGSVSTLTIQRTQQEDSAVYLCASSFGTGFGTEAFFGQGTRLTVV.

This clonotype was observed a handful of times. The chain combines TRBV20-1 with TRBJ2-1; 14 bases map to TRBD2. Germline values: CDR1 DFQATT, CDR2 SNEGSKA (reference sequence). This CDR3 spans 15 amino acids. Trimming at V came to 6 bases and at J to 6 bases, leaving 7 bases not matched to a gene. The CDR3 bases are TGCAGTGCCCCTAGACTAGCGGGGGGGAGCAATGAGCAGTTCTTC. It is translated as CSAPRLAGGSNEQFF.

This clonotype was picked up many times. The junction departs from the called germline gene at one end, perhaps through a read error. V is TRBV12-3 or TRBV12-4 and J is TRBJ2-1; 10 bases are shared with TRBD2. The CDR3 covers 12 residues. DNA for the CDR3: TGTGCCAGCAGCGAGCGGGGGGGCGTCAGCATCTTC. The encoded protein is CASSERGGVSIF.

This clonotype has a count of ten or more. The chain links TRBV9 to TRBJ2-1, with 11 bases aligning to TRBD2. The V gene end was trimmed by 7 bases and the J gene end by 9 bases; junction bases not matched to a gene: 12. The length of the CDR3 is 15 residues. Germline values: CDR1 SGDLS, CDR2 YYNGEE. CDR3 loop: CASQRGLAAQGEQFF. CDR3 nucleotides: TGTGCCAGCCAGAGGGGACTAGCGGCCCAAGGTGAGCAGTTCTTC.

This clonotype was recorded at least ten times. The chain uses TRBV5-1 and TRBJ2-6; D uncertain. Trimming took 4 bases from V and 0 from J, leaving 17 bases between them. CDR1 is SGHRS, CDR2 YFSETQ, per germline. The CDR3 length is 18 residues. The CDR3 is CASSREVLSNSGANVLTF. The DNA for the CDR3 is TGCGCCAGCAGCAGGGAAGTACTATCGAACTCTGGGGCCAACGTCCTGACTTTC.

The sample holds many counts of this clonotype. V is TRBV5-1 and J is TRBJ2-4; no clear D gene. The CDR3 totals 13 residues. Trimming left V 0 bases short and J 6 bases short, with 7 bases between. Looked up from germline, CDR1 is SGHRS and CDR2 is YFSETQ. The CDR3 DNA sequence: TGCGCCAGCAGCTTGGTTACCGGAAACATTCAGTACTTC. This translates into CASSLVTGNIQYF.

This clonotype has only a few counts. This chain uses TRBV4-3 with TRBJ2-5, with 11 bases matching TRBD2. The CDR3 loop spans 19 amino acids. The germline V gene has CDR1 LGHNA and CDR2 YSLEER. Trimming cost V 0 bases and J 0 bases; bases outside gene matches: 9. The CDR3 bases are TGCGCCAGCAGCCAAGAATTGAGGCTAGCGGGGGGTCACCAAGAGACCCAGTACTTC. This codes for CASSQELRLAGGHQETQYF.

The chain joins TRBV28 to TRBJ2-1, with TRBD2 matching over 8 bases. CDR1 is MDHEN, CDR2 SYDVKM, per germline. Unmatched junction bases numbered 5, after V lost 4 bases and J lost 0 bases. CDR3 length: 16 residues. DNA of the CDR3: TGTGCCAGCAGTTCCCCCCTAGCGGGCTCCTACAATGAGCAGTTCTTC. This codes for CASSSPLAGSYNEQFF.

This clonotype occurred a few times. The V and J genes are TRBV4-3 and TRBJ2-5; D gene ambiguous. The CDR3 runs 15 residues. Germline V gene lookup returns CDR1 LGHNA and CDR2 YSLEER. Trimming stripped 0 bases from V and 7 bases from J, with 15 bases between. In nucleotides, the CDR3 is TGCGCCAGCAGCCAAGATCTAGGACCGGAGAGGACCCAGTACTTC. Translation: CASSQDLGPERTQYF.

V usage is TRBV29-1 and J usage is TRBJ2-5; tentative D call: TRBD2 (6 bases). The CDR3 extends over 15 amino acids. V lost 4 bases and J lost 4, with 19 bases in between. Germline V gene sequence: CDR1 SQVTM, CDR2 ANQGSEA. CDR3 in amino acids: CSVGRDLRDRETQYF. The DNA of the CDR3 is TGCAGCGTTGGAAGGGACTTGAGGGACCGAGAGACCCAGTACTTC.

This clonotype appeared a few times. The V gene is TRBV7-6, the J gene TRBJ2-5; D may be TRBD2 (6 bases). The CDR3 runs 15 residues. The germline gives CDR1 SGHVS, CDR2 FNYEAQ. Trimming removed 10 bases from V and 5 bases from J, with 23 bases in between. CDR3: CATTQEWSGRETQYF. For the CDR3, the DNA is TGTGCCACCACCCAGGAGTGGTCAGGGAGGGAGACCCAGTACTTC.

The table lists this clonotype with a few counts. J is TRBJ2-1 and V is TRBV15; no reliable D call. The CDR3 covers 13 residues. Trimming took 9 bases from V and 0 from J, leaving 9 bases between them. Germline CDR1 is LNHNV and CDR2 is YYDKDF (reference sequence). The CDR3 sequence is CATRPSSYNEQFF. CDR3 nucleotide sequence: TGTGCCACTCGGCCGAGCTCCTACAATGAGCAGTTCTTC.